Here is one TCR beta chain with its context. The antigen remains undetermined. The sample comes from a study of T cell responses to AZD1222 COVID-19 vaccine. Some clones are missing from TCRdb's copy, which holds only in-frame ones; the method was immunoSEQ multiplex PCR. The sample holds approximately 150,000 clones, roughly 90% seen once. General observations from the study: Most donors were white British and more were female, and clonal diversity was possibly underestimated. Distributed over spike, vaccine-associated CD4 TCRs predominated at 160-218 and 743-854. Repertoires were obtained solely post-peak T cell response.

Per the germline V gene, CDR1 is MNHEY and CDR2 is SVGAGI. The CDR3 is 14 amino acids. Trimming pared 0 bases from V and 6 bases from J, leaving 9 bases between. Source: peripheral blood, taken 28 days after the second AZD1222 dose. The origin of this receptor is an adult who received the AZD1222 COVID-19 vaccine. V gene TRBV6-5 combines with J gene TRBJ1-5; a possible D gene is TRBD1 (6 bases). CDR3: CASSYSQGGQPQHF. The CDR3 DNA reads TGTGCCAGCAGTTACTCACAGGGAGGTCAGCCCCAGCATTTT.